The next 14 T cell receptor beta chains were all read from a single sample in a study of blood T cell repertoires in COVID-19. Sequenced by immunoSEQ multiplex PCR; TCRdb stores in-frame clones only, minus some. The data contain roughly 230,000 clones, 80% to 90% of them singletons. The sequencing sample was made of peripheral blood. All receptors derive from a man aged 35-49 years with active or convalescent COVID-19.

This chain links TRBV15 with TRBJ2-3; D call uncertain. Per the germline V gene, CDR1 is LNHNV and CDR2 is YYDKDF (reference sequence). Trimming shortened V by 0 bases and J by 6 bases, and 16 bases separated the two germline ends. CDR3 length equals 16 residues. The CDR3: CATSRDLGLVLDTQYF. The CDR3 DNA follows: TGTGCCACCAGCAGAGATCTGGGTCTAGTTCTCGATACGCAGTATTTT.

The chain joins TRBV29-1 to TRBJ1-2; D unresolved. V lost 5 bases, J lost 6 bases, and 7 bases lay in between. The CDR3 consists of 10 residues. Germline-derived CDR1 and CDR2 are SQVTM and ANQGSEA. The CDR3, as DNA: TGCAGCGTTCAGGAGGATGGCTACACCTTC. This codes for CSVQEDGYTF.

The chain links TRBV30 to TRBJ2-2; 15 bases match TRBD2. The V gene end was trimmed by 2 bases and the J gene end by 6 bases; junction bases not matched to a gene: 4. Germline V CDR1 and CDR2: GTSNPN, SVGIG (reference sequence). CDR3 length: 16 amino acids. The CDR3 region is CAWSLGLAGGAGELFF. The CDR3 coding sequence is TGTGCCTGGAGTCTAGGACTAGCGGGGGGGGCCGGGGAGCTGTTTTTT.

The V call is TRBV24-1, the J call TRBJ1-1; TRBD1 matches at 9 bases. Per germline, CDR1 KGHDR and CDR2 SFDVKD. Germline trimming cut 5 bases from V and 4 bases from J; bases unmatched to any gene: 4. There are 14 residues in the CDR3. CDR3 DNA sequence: TGTGCCACCAGTGTGGGGGACAGGGCCACTGAAGCTTTCTTT. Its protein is CATSVGDRATEAFF.

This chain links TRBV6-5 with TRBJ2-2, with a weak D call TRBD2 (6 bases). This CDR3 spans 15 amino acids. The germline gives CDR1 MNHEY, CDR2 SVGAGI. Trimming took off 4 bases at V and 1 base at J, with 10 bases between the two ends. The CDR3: CASSSKRVNTGELFF. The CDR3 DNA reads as TGTGCCAGCAGTTCAAAGCGGGTGAACACCGGGGAGCTGTTTTTT.

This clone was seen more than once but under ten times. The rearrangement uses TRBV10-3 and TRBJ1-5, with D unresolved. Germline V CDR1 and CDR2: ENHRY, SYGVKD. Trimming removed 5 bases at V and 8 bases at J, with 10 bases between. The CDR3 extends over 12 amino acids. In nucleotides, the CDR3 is TGTGCCATCAGTTCCACACGGGAGCCCCAGCATTTT. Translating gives CAISSTREPQHF.

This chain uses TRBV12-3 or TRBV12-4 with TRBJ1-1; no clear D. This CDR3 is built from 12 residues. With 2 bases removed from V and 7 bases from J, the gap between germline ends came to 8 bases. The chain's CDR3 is CASSLSVGEAFF. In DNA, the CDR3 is TGTGCCAGCAGTTTAAGCGTAGGTGAAGCTTTCTTT.

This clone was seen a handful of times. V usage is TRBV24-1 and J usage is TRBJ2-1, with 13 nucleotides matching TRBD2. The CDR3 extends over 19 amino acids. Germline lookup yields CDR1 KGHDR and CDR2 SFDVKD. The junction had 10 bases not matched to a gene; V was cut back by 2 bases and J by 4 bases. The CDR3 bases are TGTGCCACCAGTGATTCGGGACTAGCGGGGCCTCCTCGATACAATGAGCAGTTCTTC. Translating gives CATSDSGLAGPPRYNEQFF.

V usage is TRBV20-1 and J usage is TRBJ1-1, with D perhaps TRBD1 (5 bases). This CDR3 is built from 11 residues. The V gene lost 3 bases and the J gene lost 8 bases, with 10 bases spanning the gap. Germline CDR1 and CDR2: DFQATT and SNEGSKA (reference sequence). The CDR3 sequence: CSARRGVEAFF. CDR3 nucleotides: TGCAGTGCTAGGCGGGGGGTGGAAGCTTTCTTT.

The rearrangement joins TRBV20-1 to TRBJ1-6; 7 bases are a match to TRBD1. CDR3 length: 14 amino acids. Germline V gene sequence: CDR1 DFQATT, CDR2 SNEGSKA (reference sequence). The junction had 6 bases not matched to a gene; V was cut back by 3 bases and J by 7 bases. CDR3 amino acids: CSASTTGVNSPLHF. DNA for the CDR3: TGCAGTGCTAGTACTACAGGGGTGAATTCACCCCTCCACTTT.

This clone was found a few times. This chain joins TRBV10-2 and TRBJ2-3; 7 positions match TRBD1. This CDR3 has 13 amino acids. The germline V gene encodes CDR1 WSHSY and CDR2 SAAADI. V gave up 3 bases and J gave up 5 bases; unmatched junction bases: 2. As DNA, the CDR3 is TGCGCCAGCAGTGAACAGGGGAAAGATACGCAGTATTTT. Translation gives CASSEQGKDTQYF.

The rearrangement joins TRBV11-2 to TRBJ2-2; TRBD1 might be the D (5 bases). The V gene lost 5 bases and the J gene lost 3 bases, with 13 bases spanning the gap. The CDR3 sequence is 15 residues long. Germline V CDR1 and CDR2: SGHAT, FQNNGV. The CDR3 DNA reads TGTGCCAGCAGCCCCAGCAGGGCAGACACCGGGGAGCTGTTTTTT. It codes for CASSPSRADTGELFF.

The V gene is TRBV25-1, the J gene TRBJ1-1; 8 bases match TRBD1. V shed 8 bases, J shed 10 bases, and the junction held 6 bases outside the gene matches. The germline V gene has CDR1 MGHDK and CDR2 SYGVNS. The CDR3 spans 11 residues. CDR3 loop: CASATGGSAFF. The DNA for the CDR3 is TGTGCCAGCGCTACAGGGGGTTCAGCTTTCTTT. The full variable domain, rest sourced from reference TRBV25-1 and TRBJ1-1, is EADIYQTPRYLVIGTGKKITLECSQTMGHDKMYWYQQDPGMELHLIHYSYGVNSTEKGDLSSESTVSRIRTEHFPLTLESARPSHTSQYLCASATGGSAFFGQGTRLTVV.

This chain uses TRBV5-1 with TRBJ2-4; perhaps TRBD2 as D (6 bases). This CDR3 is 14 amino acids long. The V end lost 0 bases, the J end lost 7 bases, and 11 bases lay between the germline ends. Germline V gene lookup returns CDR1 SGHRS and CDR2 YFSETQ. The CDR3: CASSLGQGLNIQYF. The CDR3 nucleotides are TGCGCCAGCAGCTTGGGGCAGGGACTGAACATTCAGTACTTC.